The rows below give T cell receptor beta chains drawn from one sample of a study of T cells in narcolepsy. TCRdb's table, derived via immunoSEQ multiplex PCR, lists solely in-frame clones and lacks some. There are about 13,000 clones in the sample; 85% to 90% occur only once, and approximately 1.6% lies in the top ten. The source material was CD45RA- memory CD4+ T cells from PBMCs. Source of these receptors: a human donor with narcolepsy. CDR3s leave out the opening cysteine and the closing phenylalanine or tryptophan. A D gene is named only where the DNA matches it firmly.

CDR3 length: 16
J gene: TRBJ2-2
D gene: TRBD2
V gene: TRBV18
CDR3 protein: ASSPRAGLAGNTGELF

CDR3 length: 11
J gene: TRBJ1-5
D gene: -
V gene: TRBV10-1
CDR3 protein: ASEGTANQPQH

CDR3 length: 10
J gene: TRBJ2-7
D gene: -
V gene: TRBV2
CDR3 protein: ASYPGGHEQY

CDR3 length: 10
J gene: TRBJ1-2
D gene: -
V gene: TRBV5-1
CDR3 protein: ASSLSGIGYT

CDR3 length: 14
J gene: TRBJ1-1
D gene: -
V gene: TRBV19
CDR3 protein: ASSIEDGGPPSEAF

CDR3 length: 13
J gene: TRBJ1-3
D gene: -
V gene: TRBV6-5
CDR3 protein: ASTRQGGSGNTIY

CDR3 length: 11
J gene: TRBJ2-1
D gene: TRBD2
V gene: TRBV2
CDR3 protein: ATRTSGRNEQF

CDR3 length: 14
J gene: TRBJ2-3
D gene: -
V gene: TRBV6-1
CDR3 protein: ASSALQGLGTDTQY

CDR3 length: 12
J gene: TRBJ2-7
D gene: TRBD2
V gene: TRBV5-1
CDR3 protein: ASSLELAVGEQY

CDR3 length: 15
J gene: TRBJ2-5
D gene: -
V gene: TRBV7-8
CDR3 protein: ASSFSGNTDFQETQY

CDR3 length: 13
J gene: TRBJ2-3
D gene: TRBD2
V gene: TRBV6-4
CDR3 protein: ASSERGAPTDTQY

CDR3 length: 13
J gene: TRBJ1-1
D gene: -
V gene: TRBV28
CDR3 protein: ASSPGDSLSTEAF

CDR3 length: 14
J gene: TRBJ2-7
D gene: TRBD2
V gene: TRBV18
CDR3 protein: ASSPLGSGSSYEQY

CDR3 length: 15
J gene: TRBJ1-2
D gene: TRBD1
V gene: TRBV29-1
CDR3 protein: SAVEWIDRGTNYGYT

CDR3 length: 9
J gene: TRBJ1-2
D gene: -
V gene: TRBV2
CDR3 protein: ASSRAEGGL

CDR3 length: 14
J gene: TRBJ2-5
D gene: -
V gene: TRBV7-8
CDR3 protein: ASSLVGGGASETQY

CDR3 length: 12
J gene: TRBJ2-1
D gene: TRBD2
V gene: TRBV30
CDR3 protein: ACSGTRNLNEQL

CDR3 length: 13
J gene: TRBJ2-7
D gene: TRBD2
V gene: TRBV7-9
CDR3 protein: ASSTGGGSVDEQY

CDR3 length: 15
J gene: TRBJ2-7
D gene: TRBD2
V gene: TRBV2
CDR3 protein: ASSEDFGTSGKYEQY

CDR3 length: 13
J gene: TRBJ2-3
D gene: TRBD2
V gene: TRBV7-3
CDR3 protein: ASSSAGEAADTQY

CDR3 length: 12
J gene: -
D gene: TRBD1
V gene: TRBV27
CDR3 protein: ASSTTGGGYEQY

CDR3 length: 16
J gene: TRBJ2-7
D gene: -
V gene: TRBV14
CDR3 protein: ASSQGTHDRLLIYEQY

CDR3 length: 11
J gene: TRBJ1-1
D gene: TRBD1
V gene: TRBV19
CDR3 protein: ASSTGVWTEAF

CDR3 length: 11
J gene: TRBJ2-2
D gene: -
V gene: TRBV11-2
CDR3 protein: ASSGTVTGELF

CDR3 length: 13
J gene: TRBJ2-4
D gene: -
V gene: TRBV15
CDR3 protein: ATSRGQLAENIQY

CDR3 length: 14
J gene: TRBJ2-1
D gene: -
V gene: TRBV13
CDR3 protein: ASSLDFRSVFNEQF

CDR3 length: 12
J gene: TRBJ2-7
D gene: TRBD2
V gene: TRBV15
CDR3 protein: ARTGTSLPYEQY

CDR3 length: 14
J gene: TRBJ1-3
D gene: -
V gene: TRBV27
CDR3 protein: ASSLLGQGSGNTIY

CDR3 length: 13
J gene: TRBJ2-2
D gene: -
V gene: TRBV2
CDR3 protein: ASRWGEMSTGELF

CDR3 length: 16
J gene: TRBJ1-1
D gene: -
V gene: TRBV7-9
CDR3 protein: ASISIGGLQGMNTEAF

CDR3 length: 15
J gene: TRBJ2-7
D gene: TRBD1
V gene: TRBV2
CDR3 protein: ASSDGTGNGVAYEQY

CDR3 length: 13
J gene: TRBJ1-2
D gene: TRBD1
V gene: TRBV19
CDR3 protein: ASSIRSRGLLGYT

CDR3 length: 13
J gene: TRBJ2-2
D gene: TRBD2
V gene: TRBV29-1
CDR3 protein: SVLGLAENTGELF

CDR3 length: 10
J gene: TRBJ1-1
D gene: -
V gene: TRBV19
CDR3 protein: AGTGKRPEAF

CDR3 length: 11
J gene: TRBJ1-1
D gene: -
V gene: TRBV5-8
CDR3 protein: ASSRDSNTEAF

CDR3 length: 14
J gene: TRBJ1-2
D gene: -
V gene: TRBV28
CDR3 protein: ASTPSAAGGSYGYT

CDR3 length: 15
J gene: TRBJ2-3
D gene: TRBD2
V gene: TRBV7-9
CDR3 protein: ASSLGQAGANTDTQY

CDR3 length: 10
J gene: TRBJ1-2
D gene: -
V gene: TRBV28
CDR3 protein: ASSLEGYGYT

CDR3 length: 11
J gene: TRBJ2-4
D gene: -
V gene: TRBV6-5
CDR3 protein: ASSTVGVGIQY

CDR3 length: 13
J gene: TRBJ2-2
D gene: -
V gene: TRBV19
CDR3 protein: ASSMVLAGVGELF

CDR3 length: 12
J gene: TRBJ1-4
D gene: -
V gene: TRBV9
CDR3 protein: ASSVDTSNEKLF

CDR3 length: 12
J gene: TRBJ2-1
D gene: -
V gene: TRBV11-3
CDR3 protein: ASSRGDLGNEQF

CDR3 length: 14
J gene: TRBJ2-3
D gene: -
V gene: TRBV10-3
CDR3 protein: AISAGVREGTDTQY

CDR3 length: 12
J gene: TRBJ1-1
D gene: -
V gene: TRBV5-1
CDR3 protein: ASSLSEARTEAF

CDR3 length: 11
J gene: TRBJ2-7
D gene: -
V gene: TRBV2
CDR3 protein: ASGAIPQTEQY

CDR3 length: 13
J gene: TRBJ1-4
D gene: -
V gene: TRBV5-6
CDR3 protein: ASSLPGPGIEKLF

CDR3 length: 12
J gene: TRBJ2-5
D gene: TRBD2
V gene: TRBV2
CDR3 protein: ASRPGLAIETQY

CDR3 length: 14
J gene: TRBJ1-2
D gene: -
V gene: TRBV10-3
CDR3 protein: AALDRRAKANYGYT

CDR3 length: 12
J gene: TRBJ1-5
D gene: TRBD1
V gene: TRBV5-5
CDR3 protein: ASSATGSIQPQH

CDR3 length: 9
J gene: TRBJ2-5
D gene: -
V gene: TRBV19
CDR3 protein: ASEEGQTQY

CDR3 length: 13
J gene: TRBJ2-4
D gene: -
V gene: TRBV4-2
CDR3 protein: ASSWTVLAKNIQY

CDR3 length: 15
J gene: TRBJ2-3
D gene: TRBD2
V gene: TRBV28
CDR3 protein: ASSLGLAGGSTDTQY

CDR3 length: 12
J gene: TRBJ1-5
D gene: -
V gene: TRBV9
CDR3 protein: ASSVGDSLKPQH

CDR3 length: 11
J gene: TRBJ1-4
D gene: TRBD1
V gene: TRBV5-1
CDR3 protein: ASSEGTGRDHR